This T cell receptor beta chain was observed in a study of blood T cell repertoires in COVID-19. About the research overall: Researchers got acute and convalescent COVID-19 samples from the United States, Italy and Spain.

Allocation to cohorts depended on clinical history reported by the participants. Clones were read by immunoSEQ multiplex PCR, and TCRdb kept only the in-frame ones, dropping some. The sample shows approximately 260,000 clones, around 80% of them seen only once. V gave up 11 bases and J gave up 0 bases; unmatched junction bases: 8. The CDR3 has 14 amino acids. Germline lookup yields CDR1 LGHDT and CDR2 YNNKEL (reference sequence). Sequencing was carried out using PBMCs or T cells enriched from blood (not recorded which). The TCR originated in a man aged 25 to 40 with acute COVID-19. The J gene is TRBJ1-2, the V gene TRBV3-1 (or the pseudogene TRBV3-2); 8 bases are shared with TRBD1. The CDR3 here is CASGTGLANYGYTF. The CDR3, as DNA: TGTGCCTCCGGGACAGGCTTAGCTAACTATGGCTACACCTTC.